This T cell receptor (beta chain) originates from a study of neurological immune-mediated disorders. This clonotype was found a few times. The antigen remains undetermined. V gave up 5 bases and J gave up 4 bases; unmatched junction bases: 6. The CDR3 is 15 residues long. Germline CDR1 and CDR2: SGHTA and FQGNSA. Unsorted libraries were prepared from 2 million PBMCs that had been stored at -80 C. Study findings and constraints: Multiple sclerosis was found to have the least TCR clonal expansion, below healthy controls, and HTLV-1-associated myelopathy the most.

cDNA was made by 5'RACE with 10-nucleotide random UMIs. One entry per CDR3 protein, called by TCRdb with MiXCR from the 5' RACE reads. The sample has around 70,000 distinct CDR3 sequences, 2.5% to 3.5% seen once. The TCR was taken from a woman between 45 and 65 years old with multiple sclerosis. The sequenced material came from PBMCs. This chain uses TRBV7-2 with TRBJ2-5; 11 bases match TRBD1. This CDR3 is CASSQGQGVVETQYF. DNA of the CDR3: TGTGCCAGCAGCCAGGGACAGGGGGTGGTAGAGACCCAGTACTTC.